These T cell receptor beta chains were read from a single sample in a study of PD-1 blockade in classical Hodgkin lymphoma. Libraries were prepared by immunoSEQ multiplex PCR; TCRdb keeps only in-frame clonotypes and omits some of them. The sample gives roughly 40,000 clones, 71% of which show up once; less than 4% is in the top ten. The source was peripheral blood mononuclear cells (PBMCs), collected at baseline. Source of these receptors: a human donor with classical Hodgkin lymphoma. Each CDR3 is given with its conserved first and last residue. Each record gives: CDR3 protein, CDR3 DNA, J gene, V gene, D gene, clone size. D genes are given only for firm matches. The listing skips clone size in some rows; elsewhere it reads once, few, many or a size class.

cdr3_aa: CASSLDSYTEAFF
cdr3_nt: TGTGCCAGCAGTTTGGACAGTTACACTGAAGCTTTCTTT
j_call: TRBJ1-1
v_call: TRBV27
d_call: NA
clone_size: NA

cdr3_aa: CASRSSGRAFTGELFF
cdr3_nt: TGTGCCAGTAGAAGTAGCGGGAGGGCCTTCACCGGGGAGCTGTTTTTT
j_call: TRBJ2-2
v_call: TRBV19
d_call: TRBD2
clone_size: NA

cdr3_aa: CASSLVYGGQETQYF
cdr3_nt: TGTGCCAGCAGCTTAGTTTATGGCGGACAAGAGACCCAGTACTTC
j_call: TRBJ2-5
v_call: TRBV11-2
d_call: NA
clone_size: NA

cdr3_aa: CASSLYMNTEAFF
cdr3_nt: TGTGCCAGCAGCCTTTATATGAACACTGAAGCTTTCTTT
j_call: TRBJ1-1
v_call: TRBV7-2
d_call: NA
clone_size: few

cdr3_aa: CSVAGTGQTYEQYF
cdr3_nt: TGCAGCGTAGCCGGGACAGGTCAGACCTACGAGCAGTACTTC
j_call: TRBJ2-7
v_call: TRBV29-1
d_call: TRBD1
clone_size: NA

cdr3_aa: CASSPGTGDGEQYF
cdr3_nt: TGTGCCAGCAGCCCCGGGACAGGGGATGGAGAGCAGTACTTC
j_call: TRBJ2-7
v_call: TRBV7-6
d_call: TRBD1
clone_size: NA

cdr3_aa: CASSLGSGQPYEQYF
cdr3_nt: TGTGCCAGCTCACTCGGATCGGGACAGCCGTACGAGCAGTACTTC
j_call: TRBJ2-7
v_call: TRBV18
d_call: TRBD1
clone_size: NA

cdr3_aa: CASSPLEWVGSNEKLFF
cdr3_nt: TGTGCCAGCAGCCCCCTTGAGTGGGTGGGGTCTAATGAAAAACTGTTTTTT
j_call: TRBJ1-4
v_call: TRBV28
d_call: NA
clone_size: NA

cdr3_aa: CASSLGLGNTIYF
cdr3_nt: TGTGCCAGCAGTTTAGGGCTCGGAAACACCATATATTTT
j_call: TRBJ1-3
v_call: TRBV27
d_call: NA
clone_size: NA

cdr3_aa: CASSVEPKTVPAGVGPDTQYF
cdr3_nt: TGTGCCAGCAGCGTAGAGCCTAAAACCGTCCCTGCGGGAGTTGGGCCAGATACGCAGTATTTT
j_call: TRBJ2-3
v_call: TRBV9
d_call: TRBD2
clone_size: NA

cdr3_aa: CASSLKTGVHSPLHF
cdr3_nt: TGTGCCAGCAGCCTTAAGACAGGGGTGCATTCACCCCTCCACTTT
j_call: TRBJ1-6
v_call: TRBV5-4
d_call: TRBD1
clone_size: NA

cdr3_aa: CASSTRQGARGYGYTF
cdr3_nt: TGTGCCAGCAGCACCAGACAGGGGGCGCGCGGCTATGGCTACACCTTC
j_call: TRBJ1-2
v_call: TRBV28
d_call: TRBD1
clone_size: once

cdr3_aa: CASSSGAEQFF
cdr3_nt: TGTGCCAGCAGCTCCGGTGCGGAGCAGTTCTTC
j_call: TRBJ2-1
v_call: TRBV11-2
d_call: NA
clone_size: NA

cdr3_aa: CASSSLLATGASGYTF
cdr3_nt: TGTGCCAGCAGTTCATTGCTGGCTACAGGGGCCAGTGGCTACACCTTC
j_call: TRBJ1-2
v_call: TRBV28
d_call: TRBD1
clone_size: NA

cdr3_aa: CASSLGQGAGGNTIYF
cdr3_nt: TGTGCCAGCAGTTTAGGACAGGGGGCGGGTGGAAACACCATATATTTT
j_call: TRBJ1-3
v_call: TRBV6-5
d_call: TRBD1
clone_size: NA

cdr3_aa: CASSLGGADYEQYF
cdr3_nt: TGTGCCAGCAGCCTGGGGGGGGCGGACTACGAGCAGTACTTC
j_call: TRBJ2-7
v_call: TRBV9
d_call: NA
clone_size: few

cdr3_aa: CASSPRDGYNEQFF
cdr3_nt: TGTGCCAGCAGTCCCAGAGACGGATACAATGAGCAGTTCTTC
j_call: TRBJ2-1
v_call: TRBV27
d_call: NA
clone_size: NA

cdr3_aa: CASSLIANYGYTF
cdr3_nt: TGTGCCAGCAGTTTAATAGCTAACTATGGCTACACCTTC
j_call: TRBJ1-2
v_call: TRBV28
d_call: NA
clone_size: once

cdr3_aa: CASGTQALFGYTF
cdr3_nt: TGTGCCAGTGGTACGCAGGCCCTTTTCGGCTACACCTTC
j_call: TRBJ1-2
v_call: TRBV19
d_call: NA
clone_size: NA

cdr3_aa: CASSFRRLGETQYF
cdr3_nt: TGTGCCAGCAGTTTTCGCAGGTTGGGAGAGACCCAGTACTTC
j_call: TRBJ2-5
v_call: TRBV27
d_call: NA
clone_size: NA

cdr3_aa: CAWSFGTGDTEAFF
cdr3_nt: TGTGCCTGGAGTTTTGGGACAGGGGACACTGAAGCTTTCTTT
j_call: TRBJ1-1
v_call: TRBV30
d_call: TRBD1
clone_size: NA

cdr3_aa: CASSFGFTRYF
cdr3_nt: TGTGCCAGCAGTTTCGGGTTCACTCGGTATTTT
j_call: TRBJ2-3
v_call: TRBV6-5
d_call: NA
clone_size: NA

cdr3_aa: CASSQTGQGRSAFGEQFF
cdr3_nt: TGTGCCAGCAGCCAAACCGGACAGGGAAGGAGTGCGTTCGGTGAGCAGTTCTTC
j_call: TRBJ2-1
v_call: TRBV14
d_call: TRBD1
clone_size: NA

cdr3_aa: CASSLGGDNEQFF
cdr3_nt: TGTGCCAGTAGTTTAGGAGGGGACAATGAGCAGTTCTTC
j_call: TRBJ2-1
v_call: TRBV19
d_call: NA
clone_size: NA

cdr3_aa: CASSYSTGYGYTF
cdr3_nt: TGTGCCAGCAGTTACTCGACGGGGTATGGCTACACCTTC
j_call: TRBJ1-2
v_call: TRBV6-5
d_call: NA
clone_size: NA

cdr3_aa: CASSLGQGYTEAFF
cdr3_nt: TGTGCCAGCAGCTTAGGTCAGGGGTACACTGAAGCTTTCTTT
j_call: TRBJ1-1
v_call: TRBV7-9
d_call: NA
clone_size: NA

cdr3_aa: CASSLGLALEETQYF
cdr3_nt: TGCGCCAGCAGCTTGGGGCTAGCCCTCGAAGAGACCCAGTACTTC
j_call: TRBJ2-5
v_call: TRBV5-1
d_call: NA
clone_size: NA

cdr3_aa: CASSLGSGANVLTF
cdr3_nt: TGTGCCAGCAGCTTAGGTTCTGGGGCCAACGTCCTGACTTTC
j_call: TRBJ2-6
v_call: TRBV7-6
d_call: NA
clone_size: NA

cdr3_aa: CAISGAVSGYTF
cdr3_nt: TGTGCCATATCAGGGGCAGTTTCCGGCTACACCTTC
j_call: TRBJ1-2
v_call: TRBV19
d_call: NA
clone_size: once